The 8 T cell receptor beta chains reported below all come from one sample, sequenced in a study of blood T cells in healthy people across ages. A second about 6 to 11 cycle PCR used barcoded and J-beta primers. TCRdb analysed the 5' RACE reads with MiXCR anew, one entry per CDR3 protein. The sample shows some 1.5 million distinct CDR3 sequences, approximately 43% of them seen only once. Sequenced material: blood. The receptors come from a woman aged 18-35 years in good health.

About this clonotype itself: One base away lies a much larger clone, so this may be a sequencing read error. The V call is TRBV24-1, the J call TRBJ2-1; 8 bases fit TRBD2. Germline CDR1 KGHDR, CDR2 SFDVKD. The length of the CDR3 is 16 residues. The CDR3 coding sequence is TGTGCCACCAGTGAAGCGGGAGCTGCGACCTACACTGAGCAGTTCTTC. This translates into CATSEAGAATYTEQFF.

J is TRBJ2-7 and V is TRBV5-1; 7 bases fit TRBD2. The germline V gene has CDR1 SGHRS and CDR2 YFSETQ. Trimming took 7 bases from V and 7 from J; bases not matched to a gene: 14. The CDR3 runs 14 residues. The CDR3 spells CASWEGHGYNEQYF. In nucleotides, the CDR3 is TGCGCCAGCTGGGAGGGCCATGGCTACAATGAGCAGTACTTC.

This clonotype was seen repeatedly, ten times or more. The chain is built from TRBV7-2 and TRBJ2-5; D gene unclear. Deletions cut 1 base from V and 0 bases from J, with 3 bases between. The CDR3 spans 13 residues. Germline V gene data show CDR1 as SGHTA and CDR2 as FQGNSA. CDR3 in DNA: TGTGCCAGCAGCTTAGTTCACCAAGAGACCCAGTACTTC. Protein sequence: CASSLVHQETQYF.

This clonotype has only a few counts. The chain links TRBV5-1 to TRBJ2-2; 9 bases are a match to TRBD1. Germline CDR1 SGHRS, CDR2 YFSETQ. The CDR3 contains 17 residues. With 4 bases clipped from V and 1 base from J, the junction kept 8 bases outside the gene matches. CDR3 loop: CASSKTPGQGNTGELFF. The CDR3 DNA is TGCGCCAGCAGCAAAACACCGGGACAGGGGAACACCGGGGAGCTGTTTTTT.

This clonotype has just a few counts. The CDR3 coding sequence is TGTGCCAGCAGCGTAGGGGTTTATTCGTCCTACGAGCAGTACTTC. Translating gives CASSVGVYSSYEQYF. The V and J genes are TRBV9 and TRBJ2-7; D is ambiguous. CDR3 length equals 15 residues. The V end was cut by 0 bases, the J end by 1 base, with 11 bases between. Germline V CDR1 and CDR2: SGDLS, YYNGEE. Variable domain in full (rest from reference TRBV9 and TRBJ2-7): DSGVTQTPKHLITATGQRVTLRCSPRSGDLSVYWYQQSLDQGLQFLIQYYNGEERAKGNILERFSAQQFPDLHSELNLSSLELGDSALYFCASSVGVYSSYEQYFGPGTRLTVT.

The chain joins TRBV7-9 to TRBJ1-2, with D possibly being TRBD1 (5 bases). V shed 7 bases and J shed 4 bases, with 22 bases lying between them. CDR1 SEHNR and CDR2 FQNEAQ come from the germline V gene (reference sequence). The CDR3 totals 16 residues. CDR3 nucleotide sequence: TGTGCCAGCATTATAGCCAGGGCCGATTCTTCCTATGGCTACACCTTC. This codes for CASIIARADSSYGYTF.

This clonotype occurred a few times. The chain joins TRBV13 to TRBJ2-7, with 9 nucleotides matching TRBD2. The germline gives CDR1 PRHDT, CDR2 FYEKMQ (reference sequence). The CDR3 runs 16 residues. The V segment lost 6 bases and the J segment 1 base; nucleotides outside the gene matches: 10. The CDR3 bases are TGTGCCAGCAGTTCGCTAGCGGGATTAACTTCCTACGAGCAGTACTTC. Residues: CASSSLAGLTSYEQYF.

This rearrangement joins TRBV29-1 to TRBJ2-2; 7 nucleotides agree with TRBD1. The length of the CDR3 is 13 residues. Germline trimming cut 7 bases from V and 0 bases from J; bases unmatched to any gene: 2. Germline values: CDR1 SQVTM, CDR2 ANQGSEA. CDR3 in amino acids: CSGQGANTGELFF. Written as DNA, the CDR3 is TGCAGCGGACAGGGTGCGAACACCGGGGAGCTGTTTTTT.